Sequencing of this T cell receptor beta chain was carried out in a study of blood T cell repertoires in COVID-19. Looking at the study overall: Some COVID-19 samples were acute and others convalescent; all came from the United States, Italy and Spain. PBMCs, B-cell-depleted T cells, or T cells provided the cDNA or gDNA that made up the material.

The CDR3 covers 13 residues. CDR1 and CDR2 (germline): SGHTA, FQGTGA. V lost 7 bases, J lost 7 bases, and 7 bases stayed unmatched. Methods used by the authors: Counts of nucleated cells, estimated from reference gene primer amplification, were obtained. The repertoire was sequenced with immunoSEQ multiplex PCR; TCRdb's copy has only in-frame clones and lacks some. The D gene and trimming were derived from the DNA, and the V and J assignments and clone size from that table. The repertoire holds fewer than 250,000 clones, with just under 85% as singletons. The genes are TRBV7-3 and TRBJ2-4, with 7 positions matching TRBD2. The source is a woman aged 45-59 years with active or convalescent COVID-19. Sequences were obtained from peripheral blood. CDR3 amino acids: CASNPGGGNIQYF. CDR3 sequence (DNA): TGTGCCAGCAACCCTGGGGGAGGGAACATTCAGTACTTC.